This T cell receptor beta chain came from a study of CD8+ T cells in alopecia areata. Overall study findings and caveats: One nonresponder makes the tie between baseline CD8+ expansion and response uncertain. Whereas mice showed it more clearly, TCR sharing across patients was murkier, possibly because of HLA.

This sample's treatment: oral pan-JAK inhibitor, 5-10 mg twice daily. As to this clone: Its antigen is still unknown.

cDNA serving as the sequencing template came from extracted, reverse transcribed RNA. The repertoire was sequenced with immunoSEQ multiplex PCR; TCRdb's copy has only in-frame clones and lacks some. The data show under 250,000 clones, more than 45% seen once. J was trimmed by 4 bases and V by 6 bases; bases with no gene match: 5. The CDR3 extends over 14 amino acids. Germline CDR1 MNHEY, CDR2 SMNVEV (reference sequence). Sample: CD4+ T cells sorted from blood, taken at week 4, from a patient treated with tofacitinib. The chain couples TRBV27 to TRBJ1-4; TRBD1 agrees at 7 bases. This clonotype was obtained from a human donor with alopecia areata. This CDR3 reads CASRAQGNNEKLFF. The CDR3 DNA follows: TGTGCCAGCAGGGCACAGGGGAATAATGAAAAACTGTTTTTT.